This T cell receptor beta chain was recorded in a study of shared clonotypes between healthy human individuals. Whole-study context: Per donor, CD8 memory used one plate, CD8 naive used two, CD4 memory used three and CD4 naive used three.

A remark on this clone: This may come from a read error, since a much larger clone is one base off. In the same sample, other DNA sequences code for this CDR3.

Terminally differentiated effector memory CD45RA+ cells were left out of the naive CD8 fraction, which was CD45RO-negative and positively selected for CCR7. The data were produced by immunoSEQ multiplex PCR, yet TCRdb's version contains in-frame clones alone and is incomplete. In the table there are about 750,000 clones, roughly 92% of which are singletons. This CDR3 is 23 amino acids long. V lost 2 bases to trimming and J lost 8 bases; unmatched junction nucleotides: 31. Germline-derived CDR1 and CDR2 are MRHNA and SNTAGT. The material sequenced was naive CD8+ T cells sorted from blood. The receptor was derived from a man aged 25-45 years in good health. The V gene is TRBV6-4, the J gene TRBJ2-1; 9 bases are shared with TRBD2. CDR3 sequence reads: CASSDRGRGPSGKRTHRQDEQFF. The CDR3 DNA follows: TGTGCCAGCAGTGACAGGGGGCGAGGCCCTAGCGGGAAAAGGACCCACCGTCAGGATGAGCAGTTCTTC.